This TCR beta chain came from a study of blood T cell repertoires in COVID-19. Study in general: Donors in the United States, Italy and Spain gave samples during acute or convalescent COVID-19. PBMCs, B-cell-depleted T cells, or T cells were the source of the cDNA or gDNA that made up the material.

In the authors' methods: From reference gene primer amplification, estimates of nucleated cell counts were derived. TCRdb's table, derived via immunoSEQ multiplex PCR, lists solely in-frame clones and lacks some. The V and J calls and clone size come from that table; D and trimming were worked out from the DNA. The data contain over 350,000 clones, 85% to 90% of them seen just once; the ten biggest clones take up 4% to 5.5%. The sequenced sample was peripheral blood. The sequence derives from a woman between 25 and 40 years old with acute or convalescent COVID-19.

The CDR3 nucleotides are TGCGCCAGCAGCTTGGGCGTTGAAGCTTTCTTT. It yields the protein CASSLGVEAFF. The chain links TRBV5-1 to TRBJ1-1, with D hard to call. Germline lookup yields CDR1 SGHRS and CDR2 YFSETQ. Trimming cost V 0 bases and J 7 bases, with 4 bases left between them. The CDR3 is made up of 11 amino acids.